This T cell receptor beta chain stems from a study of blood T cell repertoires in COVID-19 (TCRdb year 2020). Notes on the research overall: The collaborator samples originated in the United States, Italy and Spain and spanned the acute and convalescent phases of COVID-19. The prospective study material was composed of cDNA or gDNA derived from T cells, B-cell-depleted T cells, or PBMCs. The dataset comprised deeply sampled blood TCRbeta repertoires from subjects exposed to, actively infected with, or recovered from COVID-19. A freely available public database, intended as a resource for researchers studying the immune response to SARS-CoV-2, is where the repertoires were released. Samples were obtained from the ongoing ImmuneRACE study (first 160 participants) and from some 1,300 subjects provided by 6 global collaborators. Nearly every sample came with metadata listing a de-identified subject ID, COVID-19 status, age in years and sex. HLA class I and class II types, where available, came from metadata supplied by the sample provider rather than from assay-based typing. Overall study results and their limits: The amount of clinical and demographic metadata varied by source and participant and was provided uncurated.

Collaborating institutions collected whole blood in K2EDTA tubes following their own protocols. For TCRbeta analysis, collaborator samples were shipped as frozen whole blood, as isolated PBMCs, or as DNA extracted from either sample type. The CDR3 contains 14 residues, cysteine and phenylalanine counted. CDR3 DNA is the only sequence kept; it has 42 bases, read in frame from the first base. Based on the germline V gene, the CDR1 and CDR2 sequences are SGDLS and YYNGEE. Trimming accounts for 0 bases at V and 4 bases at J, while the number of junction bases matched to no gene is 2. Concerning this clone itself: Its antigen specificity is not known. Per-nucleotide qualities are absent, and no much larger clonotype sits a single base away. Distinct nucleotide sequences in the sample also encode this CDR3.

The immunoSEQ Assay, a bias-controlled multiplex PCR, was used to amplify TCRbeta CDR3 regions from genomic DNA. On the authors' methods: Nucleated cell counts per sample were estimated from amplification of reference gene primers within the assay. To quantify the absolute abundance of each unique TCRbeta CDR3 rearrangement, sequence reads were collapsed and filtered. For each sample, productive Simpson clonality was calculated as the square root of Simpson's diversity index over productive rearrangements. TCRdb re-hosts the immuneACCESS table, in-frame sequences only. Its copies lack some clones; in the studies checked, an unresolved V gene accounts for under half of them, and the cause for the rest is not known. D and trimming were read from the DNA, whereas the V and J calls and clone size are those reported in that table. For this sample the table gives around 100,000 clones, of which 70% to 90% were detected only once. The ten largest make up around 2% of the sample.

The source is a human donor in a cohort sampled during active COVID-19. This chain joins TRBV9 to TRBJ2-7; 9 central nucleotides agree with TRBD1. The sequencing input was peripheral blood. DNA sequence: TGTGCCAGCAGCGTAGAGACAGGGGGGTACGAGCAGTACTTC. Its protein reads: CASSVETGGYEQYF.